This entry concerns a single T cell receptor beta chain. Its target is unknown. The J segment lost 6 bases and the V segment lost 4 bases, leaving 9 bases of the junction unmatched. Germline-derived CDR1 and CDR2 are SGHTA and FQGNSA. The CDR3 has 14 amino acids. Produced via immunoSEQ multiplex PCR; TCRdb's table is partial and in-frame only. The data show around 17,000 clones, with 70% to 90% seen just once and 6.5% to 9.5% held by the top ten. This sample was included in a study of STAT3 mutations in large granular lymphocyte leukemia. Study-level results: At least one immunodominant TCR beta clonotype appeared in every T-cell large granular lymphocyte leukemia patient.

Input material: peripheral blood mononuclear cells. This TCR was recovered from a man in his fifties or sixties with T-cell large granular lymphocyte leukemia. Some clones in this sample may be carry-over from other donors' samples. The rearrangement uses TRBV7-2 and TRBJ2-7; 7 bases align to TRBD1. The CDR3 nucleotides are TGTGCCAGCAGCTGGGTGCAGGGGGTACTCGAGCAGTACTTC. Its protein product is CASSWVQGVLEQYF.